This T cell receptor (beta chain) was captured by sequencing in a study of vaccination effects on CD4 cells after COVID-19. Trimming stripped 2 bases from V and 4 bases from J, with 12 bases between. CDR3 length: 14 residues. The germline V gene encodes CDR1 SGHKS and CDR2 YYEKEE (reference sequence). ViraFEST expansion of antigen-specific CD4+ T cells with viral peptide pools preceded sequencing. An approximately ten-day culture period preceded the isolation of CD4+ T cells. Nucleocapsid antibodies were negative in the vaccine recipients, who had never had SARS-CoV-2 infection. Concerning this clone: Antigen: not known.

The assay was immunoSEQ multiplex PCR, and TCRdb's table has in-frame clones only and misses some. The sample holds 27,000 or so clones, roughly 68% seen once. The chain is built from TRBV5-5 and TRBJ1-1; weak D call: TRBD1 (5 bases). This sequence was found in a human donor who received a COVID-19 vaccine. Sequencing was performed on CD4+ T cells from PBMCs cultured with HCoV-NL63 spike peptides, taken before COVID-19 vaccination. CDR3 amino acids: CASSFPLGGTEAFF. The CDR3 nucleotides are TGTGCCAGCAGCTTCCCCCTTGGGGGCACTGAAGCTTTCTTT. The full variable domain, its missing parts supplied by reference TRBV5-5 and TRBJ1-1, is DAGVTQSPTHLIKTRGQQVTLRCSPISGHKSVSWYQQVLGQGPQFIFQYYEKEERGRGNFPDRFSARQFPNYSSELNVNALLLGDSALYLCASSFPLGGTEAFFGQGTRLTVV.